This T cell receptor (beta chain) was captured by sequencing in a study of OX40 agonist ivuxolimab in advanced cancers. In the study overall: Ivuxolimab was an agonistic, fully human IgG2 monoclonal antibody directed against OX40 (CD134), a costimulatory receptor. Partial responses occurred in three dose-escalation patients, of whom one had hepatocellular carcinoma and two had cutaneous melanoma. Of the roughly 51 patients in dose escalation, some 20 had hepatocellular carcinoma, some 15 had melanoma, 9 had renal cell carcinoma and 9 had head and neck cancer. Peripheral TCRbeta sequencing aimed to test whether ivuxolimab altered TCR sequence diversity and caused clonal T-cell expansion. Intravenous ivuxolimab was administered to patients every 2 weeks at six dose levels: 0.01, 0.1, 0.3, 1.5, 3 and 10 mg/kg. Patients were allowed to have had prior anti-PD-1, anti-PD-L1 or anti-CTLA-4 therapy, and 40% of the dose-escalation patients had previously received checkpoint inhibitors. The dose-escalation cohort was approximately 83% male with a mean age of about 60 years, ranging from about 23 to 85. The paper describes the monotherapy dose-escalation part (N = 52 patients) of the phase I trial of ivuxolimab.

Of note for this clone: The antigen it recognizes is unknown. One base away there is no much larger clone; base qualities are not given.

The germline V gene (reference sequence) yields LNHDA for CDR1 and SQIVND for CDR2. V is shortened by 1 base, J by 5 bases, and the region joining them spans 12 bases. The CDR3 goes from the cysteine to the phenylalanine over 15 residues. Of the read, only the CDR3 DNA is kept; its 45 bases are in frame from base 1. Genomic DNA was isolated from the sorted cells so that the TCRbeta CDR3 region could be sequenced. The immunoSEQ Assay was used to sequence the TCRbeta CDR3 regions. In its TCRdb copy, this immuneACCESS table keeps in-frame sequences only and misses some clones. Where compared with another copy, unresolved V genes explain less than half of these, and the others have no known cause. The sample yields approximately 100,000 clones; around 90% were counted once. Of the sample, around 0.85% falls within the top ten clones. The trial excluded patients who had a history of autoimmune disease or were on systemic immunosuppression. Peripheral blood for TCR sequencing was collected from all dose cohorts at baseline, on cycle 4 day 1, and on cycle 7 day 1. The samples were taken from a phase I, first-in-human, multicenter, open-label dose-escalation trial of ivuxolimab. Adults with locally advanced or metastatic melanoma, renal cell, hepatocellular, or head and neck squamous cell carcinoma were enrolled in the trial. Before TCR sequencing, CD4+ T cells and CD8+ T cells were sorted from peripheral blood as separate populations.

What the work shows at the level of the full study, not this receptor alone: At doses of 0.1 to 3.0 mg/kg, clonal expansion of both CD4+ and CD8+ T cells in blood was seen between baseline and week 6. After ivuxolimab, CD8+ T cells had more expanded clones than CD4+ T cells on average. Antigen specificity was not determined for the clonally expanded peripheral T cells. Low levels of normalized T-cell clonal expansion were also shown by some nonresponding patients. In the 0.1-3.0 mg/kg groups, partial responders had among the lowest normalized peripheral clonal expansion, particularly in CD8+ T cells.

This clonotype originated in an adult with an advanced solid tumor such as melanoma, head and neck, liver or kidney cancer. This specimen was CD4+ or CD8+ T cells sorted from blood, taken in a trial of the OX40 agonist ivuxolimab. Rearrangement joined TRBV19 to TRBJ2-1, with a weak D call of TRBD1 (6 bases match). The bases are TGTGCCAGTAGTATAGGGGCAGGGGCTCACAATGAGCAGTTCTTC. Its protein product is CASSIGAGAHNEQFF.